This entry lists 20 T cell receptor beta chains sequenced from one sample in a study of blood T cell repertoires in COVID-19. Sequencing used immunoSEQ multiplex PCR; TCRdb keeps in-frame clones, though not all of them. The data show around 480,000 clones, more than 70% seen once. Specimen: peripheral blood. All receptors derive from a woman aged 45-65 years with COVID-19, enrolled during active disease.

V gene TRBV7-3 combines with J gene TRBJ2-1, with D possibly TRBD2 on 6 matching bases. This CDR3 comprises 15 residues. Germline CDR1 reads SGHTA; CDR2 reads FQGTGA. Trimming pared 2 bases from V and 7 bases from J, leaving 15 bases between. The CDR3 spells CASSLELAKGNEQFF. The CDR3 nucleotides are TGTGCCAGCAGCTTAGAACTAGCCAAGGGAAATGAGCAGTTCTTC.

The chain carries TRBV6-6 and TRBJ1-2, with a tentative D call TRBD1 (6 bases). The CDR3 extends over 15 amino acids. Germline V gives CDR1 MNHNY, CDR2 SVGAGI (reference sequence). V was clipped by 2 bases and J by 7 bases, with 17 bases between them. For the CDR3, the DNA is TGTGCCAGCAGTTACGAGGGCAGGGGCATCAGTGGCTACACCTTC. Its translation: CASSYEGRGISGYTF.

Only one count was recorded for this clone. The gene calls are TRBV5-1 and TRBJ1-2; 8 positions match TRBD1. With V trimmed by 5 bases and J by 5 bases, 11 bases remained unmatched. The CDR3 is made up of 15 amino acids. The germline gives CDR1 SGHRS, CDR2 YFSETQ. The DNA of the CDR3 is TGCGCCAGCAGTTTCGCCCAGGGGGCGCAATATGGCTACACCTTC. Its protein is CASSFAQGAQYGYTF.

The CDR3 DNA reads TGTGCCAGTAGAAAGGGGCCTACCAACACTGAAGCTTTCTTT. Translated: CASRKGPTNTEAFF. The V call is TRBV19, the J call TRBJ1-1, with D possibly being TRBD1 (5 bases). The germline gives CDR1 LNHDA, CDR2 SQIVND (reference sequence). V lost 6 bases and J 2 bases, leaving 13 bases between the germline ends. The CDR3 loop spans 14 amino acids.

V is TRBV7-6 and J is TRBJ2-1, with a possible D match to TRBD2 (6 bases). Germline V gene data show CDR1 as SGHVS and CDR2 as FNYEAQ. V lost 2 bases and J lost 6, with 17 bases in between. This CDR3 has 16 amino acids. CDR3 sequence: CASSLKGPAGSNEQFF. Written as DNA, the CDR3 is TGTGCCAGCAGCTTAAAGGGCCCCGCGGGATCCAATGAGCAGTTCTTC.

J is TRBJ1-1 and V is TRBV6-5; D is ambiguous. The CDR3 has 14 amino acids. The V and J ends lost 0 bases and 5 bases respectively, with 10 bases between them. CDR1 is MNHEY, CDR2 SVGAGI, per germline. The CDR3 loop reads CASSYSTAETEAFF. CDR3 coding DNA: TGTGCCAGCAGTTACTCTACCGCGGAAACTGAAGCTTTCTTT.

The gene calls are TRBV6-1 and TRBJ1-4; TRBD1 agrees at 9 bases. The CDR3 consists of 13 residues. CDR1 and CDR2 from the germline V gene are MNHNS and SASEGT. Losses at the gene ends were 6 bases for V and 10 bases for J; bases not matched to a gene: 6. The CDR3 here is CASSYRQGGKLFF. The CDR3 region has the DNA TGTGCCAGCAGCTACCGACAGGGGGGAAAACTGTTTTTT.

The rearrangement links TRBV30 to TRBJ1-1, with TRBD1 matching 9 bases. J lost 3 bases, V lost 8 bases, and 13 bases had no gene match. The CDR3 spans 15 residues. Germline V gene data show CDR1 as GTSNPN and CDR2 as SVGIG (reference sequence). CDR3 residues: CAGDVGTGYYTEAFF. Here the CDR3 DNA reads TGTGCCGGGGACGTCGGGACAGGGTATTACACTGAAGCTTTCTTT.

This clone has only a few counts. This chain uses TRBV3-1 (or the pseudogene TRBV3-2) with TRBJ1-5; 10 bases are shared with TRBD1. CDR1 is LGHDT, CDR2 YNNKEL, per germline (reference sequence). V shed 4 bases and J 7 bases; nucleotides not matched to a gene: 7. The CDR3 totals 15 residues. Here the CDR3 DNA reads TGTGCCAGCAGCCTGGGACAGGGGATCGGGCAGCCCCAGCATTTT. Translation: CASSLGQGIGQPQHF.

The J gene is TRBJ1-1, the V gene TRBV27; the D gene is possibly TRBD1 (5 bases). This CDR3 region has 14 residues. CDR1 MNHEY and CDR2 SMNVEV come from the germline V gene (reference sequence). The V end was cut by 7 bases, the J end by 7 bases, with 19 bases between. The CDR3 bases are TGTGCCAGCAACCTTCTGGGAGGGGAAAGTGAAGCTTTCTTT. Translating it yields CASNLLGGESEAFF.

The chain combines TRBV3-1 (or the pseudogene TRBV3-2) with TRBJ2-1; 11 bases line up with TRBD2. The V and J ends lost 3 bases and 5 bases, in that order; junction bases with no gene match: 9. Germline values: CDR1 LGHDT, CDR2 YNNKEL (reference sequence). The CDR3 spans 17 residues. The CDR3 here is CASSHRGSTSGDNEQFF. In DNA, the CDR3 is TGTGCCAGCAGCCATAGGGGGTCGACTAGCGGGGACAATGAGCAGTTCTTC.

A few counts support this clone. The chain carries TRBV6-5 and TRBJ2-5; perhaps TRBD2 as D (6 bases). Germline V gene lookup returns CDR1 MNHEY and CDR2 SVGAGI. The CDR3 extends over 15 amino acids. V was pared by 0 bases and J by 5 bases, with 13 bases between. CDR3 DNA sequence: TGTGCCAGCAGTTACTCGGAGGGGCAGAGGGAGACCCAGTACTTC. It codes for CASSYSEGQRETQYF.

The V call is TRBV24-1, the J call TRBJ1-5; D may be TRBD1 (5 bases). CDR3 length: 14 amino acids. Per the germline V gene, CDR1 is KGHDR and CDR2 is SFDVKD. Trimming stripped 3 bases from V and 7 bases from J, with 12 bases between. For the CDR3, the DNA is TGTGCCACCAGTGATGGCGGGACGAGCCAGCCCCAGCATTTT. This codes for CATSDGGTSQPQHF.

V gene TRBV10-3 combines with J gene TRBJ2-5; no clear D gene. The germline CDR1 and CDR2 sequences are ENHRY and SYGVKD. CDR3 length: 17 amino acids. The ends were cut back, 0 bases at V and 1 base at J, with 15 bases in the middle. The DNA for the CDR3 is TGTGCCATCAGTGAGTCGAATAACCCCTGGAGCCAAGAGACCCAGTACTTC. Its translation: CAISESNNPWSQETQYF.

The chain couples TRBV9 to TRBJ1-4; TRBD1 matches 9 bases. The germline V gene encodes CDR1 SGDLS and CDR2 YYNGEE. The CDR3 is 15 residues long. Trimming removed 3 bases from V and 8 bases from J; junction bases left unmatched: 8. The CDR3: CASSGPTGGNEKLFF. CDR3 sequence (DNA): TGTGCCAGCAGCGGGCCGACAGGGGGAAACGAAAAACTGTTTTTT.

Written as DNA, the CDR3 is TGTGCCTGTCGAGTGGGGCCAAGCACAGATACGCAGTATTTT. This sequence encodes CACRVGPSTDTQYF. V gene TRBV2 combines with J gene TRBJ2-3, with D possibly TRBD1 on 5 matching bases. This CDR3 is 14 amino acids long. V lost 11 bases and J 0 bases, leaving 15 bases between the germline ends. CDR1 and CDR2 (germline): SNHLY, FYNNEI.

This chain links TRBV10-2 with TRBJ1-1, with 8 nucleotides matching TRBD1. There are 15 residues in the CDR3. Germline values: CDR1 WSHSY, CDR2 SAAADI. Losses at the gene ends were 6 bases for V and 4 bases for J; bases not matched to a gene: 10. The CDR3 region has the DNA TGCGCCAGCAGGGACAGGGAAATGTGGAGCACTGAAGCTTTCTTT. It is translated as CASRDREMWSTEAFF.

This clone was detected once. The gene calls are TRBV11-2 and TRBJ2-2; a possible D gene is TRBD1 (6 bases). CDR3 length equals 13 residues. Germline V lookup: CDR1 SGHAT, CDR2 FQNNGV. Deletions cut 10 bases from V and 7 bases from J, with 16 bases between. The CDR3 DNA sequence: TGTGCCACCCACCCCCAGGGGTACGGGGAGCTGTTTTTT. Its protein product is CATHPQGYGELFF.

V gene TRBV12-3 or TRBV12-4 combines with J gene TRBJ2-7; D possibly corresponds to TRBD1 (6 bases). With 6 bases removed from V and 3 bases from J, the gap between germline ends came to 12 bases. This CDR3 has 13 residues. DNA of the CDR3: TGTGCCAGCAGAATATCGGACAGCTACGAGCAGTACTTC. This translates into CASRISDSYEQYF.

This clone was observed a single time. The sample holds other DNA sequences that translate to the same CDR3. This chain links TRBV30 with TRBJ2-5; TRBD1 aligns across 7 bases. The germline V gene has CDR1 GTSNPN and CDR2 SVGIG (reference sequence). There are 12 residues in the CDR3. The junction had 1 base not matched to a gene; V was cut back by 2 bases and J by 4 bases. CDR3 DNA: TGTGCCTGGAGTCCAGGGGGAGAGACCCAGTACTTC. It codes for CAWSPGGETQYF.